What follows are 4 T cell receptor beta chains derived from one specimen sequenced in a study of cytomegalovirus exposure and HLA in healthy donors. Researchers ran the PCR with 60 Vbeta and 13 Jbeta primers. Sequenced by immunoSEQ multiplex PCR; TCRdb stores in-frame clones only, minus some. Among 75,000 to 95,000 clones listed, less than 85% were seen once. Sample: PBMCs. These receptor sequences come from a human donor in good health.

This chain uses TRBV7-9 with TRBJ2-7, with a tentative D call TRBD1 (5 bases). The V end lost 7 bases, the J end lost 3 bases, and 16 bases lay between the germline ends. CDR1 is SEHNR, CDR2 FQNEAQ, per germline (reference sequence). The CDR3 has 14 residues. The CDR3 reads CASTPKGRDYEQYF. CDR3 bases: TGTGCCAGCACCCCGAAGGGCAGGGACTACGAGCAGTACTTC. Together with reference TRBV7-9 and TRBJ2-7, the CDR3 gives the full variable domain: DTGVSQNPRHKITKRGQNVTFRCDPISEHNRLYWYRQTLGQGPEFLTYFQNEAQLEKSRLLSDRFSAERPKGSFSTLEIQRTEQGDSAMYLCASTPKGRDYEQYFGPGTRLTVT.

CDR3 sequence (DNA): TGTGCCAGCAGTAGACCAACCTTAGGGGGAGATGAGCAGTTCTTC. Protein sequence: CASSRPTLGGDEQFF. The genes are TRBV9 and TRBJ2-1; D might be TRBD1 (6 bases). Germline V gene sequence: CDR1 SGDLS, CDR2 YYNGEE. The ends were cut back, 5 bases at V and 8 bases at J, with 20 bases in the middle. The CDR3 is 15 residues long.

J is TRBJ1-1 and V is TRBV9; no clear D. CDR1 SGDLS and CDR2 YYNGEE come from the germline V gene. Trimming shortened V by 3 bases and J by 3 bases, and 18 bases separated the two germline ends. This CDR3 has 16 residues. The CDR3 coding sequence is TGTGCCAGCAGCGCCGACGCAAGGGTGAGGGACACTGAAGCTTTCTTT. Protein product: CASSADARVRDTEAFF.

The rearrangement links TRBV25-1 to TRBJ1-2, with a tentative D call TRBD1 (5 bases). V was clipped by 5 bases and J by 0 bases, with 13 bases between them. Germline V gene data show CDR1 as MGHDK and CDR2 as SYGVNS. This CDR3 is 15 amino acids long. The CDR3 nucleotides are TGTGCCAGCAGTAGGGGCCAGATGTCTAACTATGGCTACACCTTC. Protein sequence: CASSRGQMSNYGYTF.